This T cell receptor (beta chain) was recorded in a study of T cell changes during pregnancy in multiple sclerosis. CDR1 is MDHEN and CDR2 is SYDVKM in the germline V gene. There are 12 residues in the CDR3. The method was immunoSEQ multiplex PCR; TCRdb's version includes in-frame clones alone and lacks a portion of them. The data hold 100,000 or so clones, with roughly 90% observed a single time. Notes on this clone: At one end the junction does not follow the germline gene, possibly because of a read error.

The chain uses TRBV28 and TRBJ1-2; TRBD1 is a possible D gene (5 bases). This TCR was recovered from a female donor with multiple sclerosis, enrolled in a pregnancy study. Sequencing was performed on peripheral blood, taken after pregnancy. The CDR3 DNA follows: TGTGCCAGCAGAACTGGGGCATCTGGCAACTCCTTC. As protein: CASRTGASGNSF.